This T cell receptor beta chain was captured in a study of blood T cell repertoires in COVID-19. Study as a whole: Samples taken during acute and convalescent COVID-19 were collected in the United States, Italy and Spain. The analysed material was cDNA or gDNA that came from T cells, B-cell-depleted T cells, or PBMCs.

In the authors' workflow: Counts of nucleated cells, estimated from reference gene primer amplification, were obtained. Assay: immunoSEQ multiplex PCR; the TCRdb copy retains only in-frame clones and omits some. V, J and clone size are taken as reported in that table, and D and trimming were inferred from the DNA itself. The data contain tens of thousands of clones, approximately 90% of them seen just once; the ten biggest clones take up about 15%. The sequenced sample consisted of peripheral blood. This clonotype originated in a man in his 70s with active or convalescent COVID-19.

The CDR3 loop reads CASSPGSQGRFTDTQYF. The CDR3 DNA reads as TGCGCCAGCAGTCCGGGTTCTCAGGGTCGCTTCACAGATACGCAGTATTTT. This chain uses TRBV23-1 with TRBJ2-3; tentative D call: TRBD1 (5 bases). TRBV23-1 is an ORF; its function is uncertain. With 4 bases removed from V and 2 bases from J, the gap between germline ends came to 19 bases. CDR3 size: 17 residues.